These 30 T cell receptor beta chains came from one sample sequenced in a study of blood T cells in healthy people across ages. Primed by a sample-barcoded 5' primer and a J-beta primer mix, a second PCR proceeded for about 6 to 11 cycles. TCRdb reprocessed the 5' RACE reads with MiXCR, giving one entry per CDR3 protein. The table lists 650,000 to 900,000 distinct CDR3 sequences, less than 80% of them singletons, with around a quarter in the top ten. Sequenced input: blood. The origin of the receptors is a man aged 25 to 40 in good health.

There are a few counts of this clonotype. The chain has TRBV12-3 or TRBV12-4 and TRBJ1-2, with a possible D match to TRBD1 (5 bases). The CDR3 sequence is 15 residues long. Trimming removed 3 bases at V and 3 bases at J, with 14 bases between. CDR3 residues: CASSLVTGAYYGYTF. CDR3 nucleotide sequence: TGTGCCAGCAGTTTGGTTACAGGCGCCTACTATGGCTACACCTTC.

The rearrangement joins TRBV5-1 to TRBJ1-2, with a possible D match to TRBD1 (5 bases). This CDR3 comprises 12 residues. V dropped 4 bases and J dropped 7 bases, with 11 bases sitting between them. The V gene's germline CDR1 is SGHRS and CDR2 YFSETQ. CDR3 in DNA: TGCGCCAGCAGCCAGGGACGCGCTGGCTACACCTTC. This codes for CASSQGRAGYTF.

The chain joins TRBV24-1 to TRBJ2-2; D not resolved. The CDR3 covers 11 residues. Germline values: CDR1 KGHDR, CDR2 SFDVKD. V lost 6 bases and J lost 5, with 3 bases in between. In DNA, the CDR3 is TGTGCCACCAGTCAGACCGGGGAGCTGTTTTTT. The encoded protein is CATSQTGELFF.

Concerning this clonotype itself: Germline is not matched at one junction end, which may reflect a read error. This chain joins TRBV29-1 and TRBJ1-2, with D perhaps TRBD1 (5 bases). The CDR3 extends over 13 amino acids. Germline CDR1 is SQVTM and CDR2 is ANQGSEA. The CDR3: CGVSGGNSYGYTF. CDR3 in DNA: TGCGGCGTTTCTGGGGGTAACTCCTATGGCTACACCTTC.

The chain couples TRBV12-3 or TRBV12-4 to TRBJ2-7, with 9 bases matching TRBD2. This CDR3 comprises 15 residues. With V trimmed by 5 bases and J by 1 base, 6 bases remained unmatched. The CDR3 loop is CASSAVAGASYEQYF. Written as DNA, the CDR3 is TGTGCCAGCAGTGCCGTAGCGGGGGCATCCTACGAGCAGTACTTC.

This chain joins TRBV6-5 and TRBJ2-7; 8 bases align to TRBD1. The end of the DNA aligns better with TRBJ2-5, so the J call may be wrong. The germline gives CDR1 MNHEY, CDR2 SVGAGI. The CDR3 is 15 amino acids. CDR3 bases: TGTGCCACCGAACAGGGGGGCCTCGGGCGAGAGACCCAGTACTTC. Its protein product is CATEQGGLGRETQYF.

The chain joins TRBV20-1 to TRBJ1-1, with D perhaps TRBD1 (6 bases). The V end was cut by 1 base, the J end by 1 base, with 10 bases between. This CDR3 has 14 residues. Germline V gives CDR1 DFQATT, CDR2 SNEGSKA (reference sequence). In nucleotides, the CDR3 is TGCAGTGCTAGAGTCGGCAGGGGGAACACTGAAGCTTTCTTT. Translated, it gives CSARVGRGNTEAFF.

This chain uses TRBV10-3 with TRBJ2-7; D might be TRBD2 (7 bases). The DNA matches TRBJ2-5 better at its end, which makes the J call doubtful. Germline V CDR1 and CDR2: ENHRY, SYGVKD. The CDR3 runs to 13 residues. The CDR3 spells CAITEGGSETQYF. The CDR3 coding sequence is TGTGCCATCACCGAGGGGGGGTCTGAGACCCAGTACTTC.

The rearrangement joins TRBV2 to TRBJ2-7; D is possibly TRBD1 (6 bases). The CDR3 consists of 17 residues. Per the germline V gene, CDR1 is SNHLY and CDR2 is FYNNEI. V was clipped by 0 bases and J by 0 bases, with 15 bases between them. CDR3 sequence reads: CASSEALLRDNSYEQYF. CDR3 DNA: TGTGCCAGCAGTGAAGCGCTTCTCAGGGACAACTCCTACGAGCAGTACTTC.

The chain recombines TRBV4-3 with TRBJ2-3; perhaps TRBD2 as D (6 bases). Germline V CDR1 and CDR2: LGHNA, YSLEER. The CDR3 spans 15 residues. The ends were cut back, 4 bases at V and 1 base at J, with 12 bases in the middle. CDR3: CASSPFGGGTDTQYF. CDR3 sequence (DNA): TGCGCCAGCAGCCCCTTCGGGGGAGGCACAGATACGCAGTATTTT.

The chain is built from TRBV9 and TRBJ2-7; 10 bases fit TRBD1. Germline-derived CDR1 and CDR2 are SGDLS and YYNGEE. This CDR3 contains 12 residues. J gave up 3 bases and V 7 bases, and 1 base lay outside the gene matches. CDR3 sequence (DNA): TGTGCCAGCGGACAGGGGGACTACGAGCAGTACTTC. It encodes CASGQGDYEQYF.

This clonotype was detected a few times. The CDR3 nucleotides read TGTGCCAGCAGTGAGGGTTCGTCTAACTATGGCTACACCTTC. It yields the protein CASSEGSSNYGYTF. The chain has TRBV25-1 and TRBJ1-2; unclear D gene. Germline V lookup: CDR1 MGHDK, CDR2 SYGVNS. The V gene lost 3 bases and the J gene lost 0 bases, with 8 bases spanning the gap. The CDR3 runs 14 residues.

V usage is TRBV6-1 and J usage is TRBJ2-3; D gene ambiguous. The germline CDR1 and CDR2 sequences are MNHNS and SASEGT. V was shortened by 8 bases and J by 2 bases, with 17 bases between the two germline ends. This CDR3 is built from 15 residues. CDR3 DNA: TGTGCCAGCGCGGTTGAGATGGGGTACACAGATACGCAGTATTTT. Its translation is CASAVEMGYTDTQYF.

The genes are TRBV12-3 or TRBV12-4 and TRBJ2-3; a possible D gene is TRBD2 (6 bases). Deletions cut 4 bases from V and 13 bases from J, with 27 bases between. The CDR3 extends over 16 amino acids. The chain's CDR3 is CASSSQRRAYADAEYF. The CDR3 bases are TGTGCCAGCAGTTCCCAGCGGAGGGCATACGCAGATGCGGAGTATTTT.

The rearrangement joins TRBV29-1 to TRBJ2-1, with D possibly matching TRBD2 (6 bases). The CDR3 is 16 amino acids. Trimming left V 5 bases short and J 4 bases short, with 21 bases between. Germline CDR1 SQVTM, CDR2 ANQGSEA. The CDR3 nucleotides read TGCAGCGTTCGGGACTCCGGGGCGGACATGTACAATGAGCAGTTCTTC. Protein product: CSVRDSGADMYNEQFF.

The chain couples TRBV20-1 to TRBJ2-3; D is perhaps TRBD1 or TRBD2 (5 bases each). Per germline, CDR1 DFQATT and CDR2 SNEGSKA (reference sequence). The ends were cut back, 0 bases at V and 0 bases at J, with 10 bases in the middle. The CDR3 is 15 residues long. The DNA of the CDR3 is TGCAGTGCTAGAGAGGGGGAAACTAGCACAGATACGCAGTATTTT. It specifies CSAREGETSTDTQYF.

The V gene is TRBV9, the J gene TRBJ2-5; D unresolved. CDR1 and CDR2 from the germline V gene are SGDLS and YYNGEE. This CDR3 spans 12 amino acids. Trimming stripped 3 bases from V and 5 bases from J, with 8 bases between. CDR3 DNA sequence: TGTGCCAGCAGCGCGGATCGCGAGACCCAGTACTTC. Its translation: CASSADRETQYF.

This clonotype was detected only a few times. V usage is TRBV4-2 and J usage is TRBJ2-7, with a tentative D call TRBD2 (7 bases). The germline gives CDR1 LGHNA, CDR2 YNFKEQ. The CDR3 runs 13 residues. Trimming took 4 bases from V and 6 from J, leaving 13 bases between them. The CDR3 region has the DNA TGTGCCAGCAGCCCACGGGGGGCCTTCGAGCAGTACTTC. Protein product: CASSPRGAFEQYF.

This clonotype was seen more than once but under ten times. The V call is TRBV6-5, the J call TRBJ2-7; 8 nucleotides agree with TRBD2. The CDR3 covers 14 residues. V lost 2 bases to trimming and J lost 6 bases; unmatched junction nucleotides: 6. Germline CDR1 MNHEY, CDR2 SVGAGI. The CDR3 DNA follows: TGTGCCAGCAGTTACCGAAGCGCGGGGGGCGAGCAGTACTTC. Translating it yields CASSYRSAGGEQYF.

This chain links TRBV7-9 with TRBJ1-2, with 9 nucleotides matching TRBD1. CDR3 length equals 15 residues. The ends lost 6 bases at V and 3 bases at J; junction bases unmatched: 8. Per germline, CDR1 SEHNR and CDR2 FQNEAQ (reference sequence). The CDR3 DNA reads TGTGCCAGCAGACCCTTGACAGGGGGACACTATGGCTACACCTTC. Its protein product is CASRPLTGGHYGYTF.

This clonotype was seen only a few times. This chain uses TRBV4-2 with TRBJ1-1; D uncertain. The germline CDR1 and CDR2 sequences are LGHNA and YNFKEQ. The CDR3 totals 16 residues. Between the trimmed V and J ends, which lost 1 base and 6 bases, there was a span of 18 bases. DNA of the CDR3: TGTGCCAGCAGCCAAGGAGGTCGGGGAGCTCGGTCTGAAGCTTTCTTT. Amino acids: CASSQGGRGARSEAFF.

The chain combines TRBV24-1 with TRBJ2-6; D call uncertain. V was shortened by 4 bases and J by 4 bases, with 10 bases between the two germline ends. CDR1 is KGHDR, CDR2 SFDVKD, per germline. The CDR3 runs 15 residues. The CDR3 nucleotides are TGTGCCACCAGTGACGTGAACTCCGGGGCCAACGTCCTGACTTTC. Amino acid sequence: CATSDVNSGANVLTF.

The chain's CDR3 is CSATPAGGQGREKLFF. The CDR3 nucleotides read TGCAGTGCCACCCCGGCGGGGGGACAGGGACGTGAAAAACTGTTTTTT. The rearrangement joins TRBV20-1 to TRBJ1-4; TRBD1 agrees at 9 bases. J was trimmed by 7 bases and V by 6 bases; bases with no gene match: 15. CDR1 is DFQATT, CDR2 SNEGSKA, per germline (reference sequence). There are 16 residues in the CDR3.

There are a few counts of this clonotype. The CDR3 DNA reads TGCAGCGTTGCACCCGGGACAGGGTTGGAGCAGTACTTC. This encodes CSVAPGTGLEQYF. The V and J genes are TRBV29-1 and TRBJ2-7; 9 nucleotides align to TRBD1. Trimming at V came to 4 bases and at J to 7 bases, leaving 8 bases not matched to a gene. Germline-derived CDR1 and CDR2 are SQVTM and ANQGSEA. The CDR3 length is 13 residues.

With regard to this clonotype: A much larger clonotype is one base distant, so this may be a read error. The chain recombines TRBV7-2 with TRBJ2-7; D unresolved. Germline V lookup: CDR1 SGHTA, CDR2 FQGNSA. V dropped 2 bases and J dropped 0 bases, with 8 bases sitting between them. This CDR3 region has 14 residues. For the CDR3, the DNA is TGTACCAGCAGCTTAAAGGCAGCCTCCTACGAGCAGTACTTC. It is translated as CTSSLKAASYEQYF. The full variable domain, completed using reference TRBV7-2 and TRBJ2-7, is GAGVSQSPSNKVTEKGKDVELRCDPISGHTALYWYRQSLGQGLEFLIYFQGNSAPDKSGLPSDRFSAERTGGSVSTLTIQRTQQEDSAVYLCTSSLKAASYEQYFGPGTRLTVT.

The chain links TRBV9 to TRBJ2-4; 7 positions agree with TRBD2. J gave up 2 bases and V 0 bases, and 5 bases lay outside the gene matches. The CDR3 is 16 amino acids. Germline V gene data show CDR1 as SGDLS and CDR2 as YYNGEE. The CDR3: CASSVAGGSSKNIQYF. CDR3 DNA sequence: TGTGCCAGCAGCGTAGCCGGGGGGAGTTCCAAAAACATTCAGTACTTC.

The chain recombines TRBV3-1 with TRBJ2-5; 9 nucleotides agree with TRBD1. Looked up from germline, CDR1 is LGHDT and CDR2 is YNNKEL (reference sequence). This CDR3 region has 16 residues. V dropped 3 bases and J dropped 1; count of bases not matched to a gene: 6. The CDR3 nucleotides read TGTGCCAGCAGCCATAGGACAGGGGAGGGCCAAGAGACCCAGTACTTC. Protein product: CASSHRTGEGQETQYF.

Comment on this clonotype: Possible read error: a much larger clone is one base away. V is TRBV20-1 and J is TRBJ2-5; D ambiguous. V lost 6 bases, J lost 11 bases, and 28 bases lay in between. The CDR3 extends over 15 amino acids. CDR1 is DFQATT and CDR2 is SNEGSKA in the germline V gene (reference sequence). The CDR3 loop reads CSAARDLGTYNEQYF. DNA for the CDR3: TGCAGTGCCGCTAGAGATCTTGGTACCTACAATGAGCAGTACTTC.

This clonotype was counted only a few times. This sequence joins TRBV24-1 and TRBJ2-1, with D uncertain. This CDR3 is built from 11 residues. Per the germline V gene, CDR1 is KGHDR and CDR2 is SFDVKD. V dropped 5 bases and J dropped 2 bases, with 0 bases sitting between them. Here the CDR3 reads CATSAYNEQFF. DNA of the CDR3: TGTGCCACCAGTGCCTACAATGAGCAGTTCTTC.

The table lists this clonotype with a few counts. The CDR3 DNA is TGTGCCAGCAGTCCCCGGACTAGCGGGGGGCACACAGATACGCAGTATTTT. Amino acids: CASSPRTSGGHTDTQYF. This rearrangement joins TRBV7-2 to TRBJ2-3; 14 positions agree with TRBD2. The CDR3 runs 17 residues. Germline values: CDR1 SGHTA, CDR2 FQGNSA. Unmatched junction bases numbered 7, after V lost 6 bases and J lost 2 bases.